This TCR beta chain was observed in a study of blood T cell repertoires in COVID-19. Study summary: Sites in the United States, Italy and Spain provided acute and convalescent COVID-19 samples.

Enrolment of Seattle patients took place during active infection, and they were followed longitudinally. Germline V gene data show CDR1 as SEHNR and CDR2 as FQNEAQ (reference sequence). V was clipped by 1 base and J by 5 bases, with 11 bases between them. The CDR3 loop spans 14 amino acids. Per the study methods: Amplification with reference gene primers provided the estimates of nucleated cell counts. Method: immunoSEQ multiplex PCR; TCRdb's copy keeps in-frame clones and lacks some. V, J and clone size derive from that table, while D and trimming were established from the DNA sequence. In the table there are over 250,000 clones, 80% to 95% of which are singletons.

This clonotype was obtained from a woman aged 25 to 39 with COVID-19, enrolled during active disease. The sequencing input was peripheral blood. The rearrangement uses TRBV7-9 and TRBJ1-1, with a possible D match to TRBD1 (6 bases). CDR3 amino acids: CASSLGAGDTEAFF. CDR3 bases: TGTGCCAGCAGCTTAGGGGCAGGGGATACTGAAGCTTTCTTT. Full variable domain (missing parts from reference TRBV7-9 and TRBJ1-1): DTGVSQNPRHKITKRGQNVTFRCDPISEHNRLYWYRQTLGQGPEFLTYFQNEAQLEKSRLLSDRFSAERPKGSFSTLEIQRTEQGDSAMYLCASSLGAGDTEAFFGQGTRLTVV.